Presented here are 32 T cell receptor beta chains from one specimen sequenced in a study of cytomegalovirus exposure and HLA in healthy donors. PCR was performed using 60 Vbeta and 13 Jbeta primers. Some clones are missing from TCRdb's copy, which holds only in-frame ones; the method was immunoSEQ multiplex PCR. This sample has 100,000 or so clones; more than 75% occur once, and the top ten carry around 12%. Sequencing used PBMCs. The receptors were gathered from a middle-aged woman in good health and CMV-seropositive.

This clone was observed a handful of times. This chain joins TRBV5-1 and TRBJ1-1; D possibly corresponds to TRBD1 (6 bases). There are 16 residues in the CDR3. Trimming took 0 bases from V and 1 from J, leaving 13 bases between them. Germline V gives CDR1 SGHRS, CDR2 YFSETQ. The CDR3 loop reads CASSLEQGSRNTEAFF. The CDR3 DNA is TGCGCCAGCAGCTTGGAACAGGGTAGTCGGAACACTGAAGCTTTCTTT. Drawing the rest from reference TRBV5-1 and TRBJ1-1, the complete variable domain is KAGVTQTPRYLIKTRGQQVTLSCSPISGHRSVSWYQQTPGQGLQFLFEYFSETQRNKGNFPGRFSGRQFSNSRSEMNVSTLELGDSALYLCASSLEQGSRNTEAFFGQGTRLTVV.

V and J are TRBV9 and TRBJ2-7; 9 bases agree with TRBD2. J gave up 6 bases and V 4 bases, and 11 bases lay outside the gene matches. Germline CDR1 SGDLS, CDR2 YYNGEE. This CDR3 contains 15 residues. DNA for the CDR3: TGTGCCAGCAGCCCCCTCGCCGGGACTAGCAGCGAGCAGTACTTC. This codes for CASSPLAGTSSEQYF.

The V and J genes are TRBV5-1 and TRBJ1-2; TRBD1 is a possible D gene (5 bases). V was cut by 0 bases and J by 8 bases, with 11 bases left in between. There are 13 residues in the CDR3. The germline CDR1 and CDR2 sequences are SGHRS and YFSETQ. DNA of the CDR3: TGCGCCAGCAGCTTGGGGGGACTCCAAGGCTACACCTTC. Translated, it gives CASSLGGLQGYTF.

The chain employs TRBV5-1 and TRBJ1-1; no clear D gene. The germline V and J ends were trimmed by 4 bases and 0 bases, with 13 bases remaining between them. The CDR3 is 15 amino acids. Germline CDR1 SGHRS, CDR2 YFSETQ. Here the CDR3 DNA reads TGCGCCAGCAGCCCACGATGGGCGTTGAACACTGAAGCTTTCTTT. Amino acids: CASSPRWALNTEAFF. The full variable domain, in which reference TRBV5-1 and TRBJ1-1 provide the parts outside the CDR3, is KAGVTQTPRYLIKTRGQQVTLSCSPISGHRSVSWYQQTPGQGLQFLFEYFSETQRNKGNFPGRFSGRQFSNSRSEMNVSTLELGDSALYLCASSPRWALNTEAFFGQGTRLTVV.

This rearrangement joins TRBV6-6 to TRBJ1-1, with D perhaps matching TRBD1 (6 bases). Germline V gene sequence: CDR1 MNHNY, CDR2 SVGAGI (reference sequence). The CDR3 spans 14 residues. V was shortened by 6 bases and J by 4 bases, with 15 bases between the two germline ends. CDR3 coding DNA: TGTGCCAGCAGCGGGGGGGGGCGGGGCACTGAAGCTTTCTTT. Its translation is CASSGGGRGTEAFF.

This clone turned up a few times. Written as DNA, the CDR3 is TGCGCCAGCAGCTTGGGACTAGGGGGGGCCTACGAGCAGTACTTC. Amino acids: CASSLGLGGAYEQYF. The rearrangement uses TRBV5-1 and TRBJ2-7; a possible D gene is TRBD2 (7 bases). Germline CDR1 SGHRS, CDR2 YFSETQ. V lost 0 bases and J 2 bases, leaving 12 bases between the germline ends. The CDR3 sequence is 15 residues long.

This chain links TRBV2 with TRBJ1-3; 7 nucleotides align to TRBD1. The CDR3 has 15 residues. Germline values: CDR1 SNHLY, CDR2 FYNNEI. Trimming took 6 bases from V and 1 from J; bases not matched to a gene: 6. This CDR3 is CASRPGGLSGNTIYF. In DNA form, the CDR3 reads TGTGCCAGCAGGCCAGGGGGGTTGTCTGGAAACACCATATATTTT.

The gene calls are TRBV9 and TRBJ1-2; weak D call: TRBD1 (6 bases). Germline CDR1 is SGDLS and CDR2 is YYNGEE. This CDR3 contains 13 residues. V was pared by 0 bases and J by 6 bases, with 9 bases between. In DNA, the CDR3 is TGTGCCAGCAGCGTAGACAGGGTAGATGGCTACACCTTC. It specifies CASSVDRVDGYTF.

This sequence joins TRBV7-9 and TRBJ1-6, with 7 bases fitting TRBD1. CDR3 length: 16 residues. V was pared by 8 bases and J by 3 bases, with 10 bases of the junction left unmatched. CDR1 and CDR2 from the germline V gene are SEHNR and FQNEAQ (reference sequence). The CDR3 region is CASRREGAGYNSPLHF. CDR3 nucleotides: TGTGCCAGCCGCCGGGAGGGGGCCGGCTATAATTCACCCCTCCACTTT.

The V call is TRBV2, the J call TRBJ2-7; the D gene is possibly TRBD2 (5 bases). The CDR3 loop spans 13 amino acids. From germline, CDR1 is SNHLY and CDR2 FYNNEI. V lost 7 bases, J lost 4 bases, and 14 bases lay in between. CDR3 nucleotides: TGTGCCAGCACGGCGAACGGGGATTACGAGCAGTACTTC. Translation gives CASTANGDYEQYF.

This clone was found a few times. CDR3 loop: CAWGAGSYEQYF. The CDR3 region has the DNA TGTGCCTGGGGTGCCGGGTCCTACGAGCAGTACTTC. The chain couples TRBV30 to TRBJ2-7, with D unclear. This CDR3 has 12 amino acids. Per germline, CDR1 GTSNPN and CDR2 SVGIG (reference sequence). V dropped 5 bases and J dropped 1 base, with 9 bases sitting between them.

V is TRBV29-1 and J is TRBJ2-3, with a weak D call TRBD1 (5 bases). CDR3 length: 13 amino acids. Germline-derived CDR1 and CDR2 are SQVTM and ANQGSEA. V gave up 6 bases and J gave up 0 bases, with 10 bases separating them. CDR3 coding DNA: TGCAGCGTCCAAAGGGGCAGCACAGATACGCAGTATTTT. It yields the protein CSVQRGSTDTQYF.

This clone was seen more than once but under ten times. The gene calls are TRBV19 and TRBJ1-5; maybe TRBD1 (5 bases). From germline, CDR1 is LNHDA and CDR2 SQIVND (reference sequence). V was pared by 3 bases and J by 0 bases, with 9 bases between. The CDR3 is made up of 15 amino acids. The CDR3 coding sequence is TGTGCCAGTAGTATTCAGGGCCCTAGCAATCAGCCCCAGCATTTT. Translating it yields CASSIQGPSNQPQHF.

The J gene is TRBJ2-1, the V gene TRBV2, with TRBD2 matching 7 bases. Germline CDR1 and CDR2: SNHLY and FYNNEI. The CDR3 is 13 residues long. The J segment lost 0 bases and the V segment lost 10 bases, leaving 3 bases of the junction unmatched. CDR3 DNA sequence: TGTGCCACCGAGCGGGACTCCTACAATGAGCAGTTCTTC. It encodes CATERDSYNEQFF.

Only one count was recorded for this clone. V usage is TRBV15 and J usage is TRBJ2-7; weak D call: TRBD1 (6 bases). This CDR3 is built from 13 residues. The germline CDR1 and CDR2 sequences are LNHNV and YYDKDF (reference sequence). V lost 3 bases, J lost 7 bases, and 13 bases lay in between. CDR3 residues: CATSSEQGTEQYF. The DNA of the CDR3 is TGTGCCACCAGCAGCGAACAGGGAACGGAGCAGTACTTC.

The genes are TRBV5-4 and TRBJ2-7; TRBD2 agrees at 12 bases. Germline CDR1 SGHNT, CDR2 YYREEE (reference sequence). V was pared by 4 bases and J by 7 bases, with 12 bases of the junction left unmatched. CDR3 size: 16 residues. The CDR3 DNA reads TGTGCCAGCAGCCCCTCCTCTAGCGGGGGGGCGGTAGAGCAGTACTTC. As protein: CASSPSSSGGAVEQYF.

The chain joins TRBV10-3 to TRBJ1-4; 8 positions agree with TRBD1. The CDR3 is 14 residues long. CDR1 and CDR2 (germline): ENHRY, SYGVKD. V lost 3 bases and J lost 8; bases outside the gene matches: 5. CDR3 protein: CAISDGQGGEKLFF. The CDR3 region has the DNA TGTGCCATCAGTGACGGACAGGGTGGGGAAAAACTGTTTTTT.

This clone was observed a handful of times. The chain joins TRBV30 to TRBJ2-7; possibly TRBD1 for D (6 bases). CDR1 and CDR2 from the germline V gene are GTSNPN and SVGIG (reference sequence). The CDR3 has 16 amino acids. Trimming left V 0 bases short and J 4 bases short, with 19 bases between. This CDR3 is CAWSVQGTLILYEQYF. The CDR3 DNA is TGTGCCTGGAGTGTACAGGGAACGCTAATCCTATACGAGCAGTACTTC.

The rearrangement uses TRBV29-1 and TRBJ1-5; D perhaps matches TRBD1 (6 bases). This CDR3 has 14 residues. Germline lookup yields CDR1 SQVTM and CDR2 ANQGSEA. Trimming shortened V by 6 bases and J by 2 bases, and 14 bases separated the two germline ends. The CDR3 region is CSVKQGKGNQPQHF. The CDR3 DNA is TGCAGCGTGAAACAGGGTAAGGGCAATCAGCCCCAGCATTTT. Together with reference TRBV29-1 and TRBJ1-5, the CDR3 gives the full variable domain: SAVISQKPSRDICQRGTSLTIQCQVDSQVTMMFWYRQQPGQSLTLIATANQGSEATYESGFVIDKFPISRPNLTFSTLTVSNMSPEDSSIYLCSVKQGKGNQPQHFGDGTRLSIL.

The V call is TRBV6-5, the J call TRBJ1-6; 8 nucleotides agree with TRBD1. The CDR3 has 14 amino acids. Trimming cost V 6 bases and J 7 bases; bases outside gene matches: 5. CDR1 and CDR2 from the germline V gene are MNHEY and SVGAGI. In DNA form, the CDR3 reads TGTGCCAGCAGACCCACAGGGGGGAATTCACCCCTCCACTTT. This sequence encodes CASRPTGGNSPLHF.

The V call is TRBV7-9, the J call TRBJ2-5, with unresolved D. This CDR3 is built from 12 residues. The germline gives CDR1 SEHNR, CDR2 FQNEAQ (reference sequence). V was cut by 5 bases and J by 4 bases, with 8 bases left in between. CDR3 coding DNA: TGTGCCAGCAGCCTAACGTCAGAGACCCAGTACTTC. Its protein is CASSLTSETQYF. The variable domain in full, with the rest retrieved from reference TRBV7-9 and TRBJ2-5, is DTGVSQNPRHKITKRGQNVTFRCDPISEHNRLYWYRQTLGQGPEFLTYFQNEAQLEKSRLLSDRFSAERPKGSFSTLEIQRTEQGDSAMYLCASSLTSETQYFGPGTRLLVL.

CDR3 in amino acids: CASSEAGGRYTF. Here the CDR3 DNA reads TGTGCCAGCAGTGAAGCGGGGGGGCGCTACACCTTC. The rearrangement uses TRBV6-1 and TRBJ1-2; tentatively, D is TRBD1 (6 bases). The V and J ends lost 0 bases and 9 bases respectively, with 8 bases between them. The germline V gene encodes CDR1 MNHNS and CDR2 SASEGT. CDR3 length: 12 amino acids.

With regard to this clone: The junction departs from the called germline gene at one end, perhaps through a read error. This sample includes further DNA sequences coding for the same CDR3. V usage is TRBV9 and J usage is TRBJ1-1, with TRBD1 matching over 7 bases. CDR1 is SGDLS and CDR2 is YYNGEE in the germline V gene. The CDR3 runs to 14 residues. The CDR3 protein is CASSYTGDGTEAFF. CDR3 in DNA: TGTGCCAGCAGCTATACAGGGGACGGCACTGAGGCTTTCTTT.

CDR3 DNA: TGTGCCAGTAGTTCCTACAGGGGGGACACTGAAGCTTTCTTT. This sequence encodes CASSSYRGDTEAFF. J is TRBJ1-1 and V is TRBV19, with 8 bases that match TRBD1. This CDR3 has 14 amino acids. Germline CDR1 and CDR2: LNHDA and SQIVND (reference sequence). Trimming took 5 bases from V and 3 from J; bases not matched to a gene: 5.

The chain is built from TRBV18 and TRBJ2-1; 9 nucleotides match TRBD2. The CDR3 extends over 16 amino acids. Germline V gene lookup returns CDR1 KGHSH and CDR2 LQKENI. With V trimmed by 0 bases and J by 9 bases, 9 bases remained unmatched. The CDR3 DNA sequence: TGTGCCAGCTCACCACCTAGCGGGGGCGGATACGGTGAGCAGTTCTTC. Encoded protein: CASSPPSGGGYGEQFF.

This chain connects TRBV7-8 to TRBJ2-7, with 10 bases that match TRBD2. After removal of 5 bases from V and 5 bases from J, the junction contained 15 bases not matched to a gene. This CDR3 has 17 amino acids. In germline, CDR1 is SGHVS, CDR2 FQNEAQ. The CDR3 DNA sequence: TGTGCCAGCAGCAGTGCGCGGATAGCGGGGGGAGAGGACGAGCAGTACTTC. It encodes CASSSARIAGGEDEQYF.

The J gene is TRBJ1-4, the V gene TRBV14; unclear D gene. The V gene lost 1 base and the J gene lost 10 bases, with 10 bases spanning the gap. This CDR3 spans 13 amino acids. Germline CDR1 reads SGHDN; CDR2 reads FVKESK. The DNA of the CDR3 is TGTGCCAGCAGCCAAGGTCGGTTGCCAAAACTGTTTTTT. It encodes CASSQGRLPKLFF.

The J gene is TRBJ1-2, the V gene TRBV6-6, with 7 bases identical to TRBD1. CDR3 length: 12 amino acids. Trimming at V came to 7 bases and at J to 7 bases, leaving 6 bases not matched to a gene. The germline V gene encodes CDR1 MNHNY and CDR2 SVGAGI (reference sequence). The CDR3 DNA follows: TGTGCCAGCACTGTGACAGGGAGTGGCTACACCTTC. Amino acids: CASTVTGSGYTF.

This chain links TRBV11-3 with TRBJ1-2; TRBD1 aligns across 8 bases. This CDR3 is 15 amino acids long. The V gene's germline CDR1 is SGHNT and CDR2 YENEEA. V lost 5 bases and J lost 8; bases outside the gene matches: 13. CDR3: CASSRDRGGFRGYTF. Here the CDR3 DNA reads TGTGCCAGCAGCAGAGACAGGGGAGGGTTTCGGGGCTACACCTTC.

This clone was detected a few times. CDR3 DNA sequence: TGTGCTAGTGGTTTGCCTCCCTTCGGGCGGGGGAGACTCTACGAGCAGTACTTC. Its translation is CASGLPPFGRGRLYEQYF. This chain connects TRBV12-5 to TRBJ2-7; 7 bases are a match to TRBD2. From germline, CDR1 is LGHNT and CDR2 FRNRAP. V lost 2 bases to trimming and J lost 3 bases; unmatched junction nucleotides: 16. The CDR3 totals 18 residues.

Only a few counts were recorded for this clone. CDR3 residues: CASSLDRGTNEKLFF. CDR3 coding DNA: TGTGCCAGCAGTTTGGACAGGGGCACTAATGAAAAACTGTTTTTT. V gene TRBV2 combines with J gene TRBJ1-4, with 9 nucleotides matching TRBD1. The CDR3 has 15 amino acids. Germline V lookup: CDR1 SNHLY, CDR2 FYNNEI. Germline trimming cut 5 bases from V and 2 bases from J; bases unmatched to any gene: 3.

The rearrangement links TRBV6-5 to TRBJ2-3; 8 bases agree with TRBD1. CDR1 MNHEY and CDR2 SVGAGI come from the germline V gene. The CDR3 contains 15 residues. After removal of 4 bases from V and 2 bases from J, the junction contained 5 bases not matched to a gene. The CDR3 sequence is CASSFTGGHTDTQYF. The CDR3 DNA is TGTGCCAGCAGTTTTACAGGGGGTCACACAGATACGCAGTATTTT.